The sequence of this T cell receptor (beta chain) was determined in a study of T cell responses to AZD1222 COVID-19 vaccine. V trimming: 0 bases; J trimming: 9 bases; junction bases outside the gene matches: 16. The CDR3 is made up of 17 amino acids. Germline V gives CDR1 SGHNT, CDR2 YYREEE (reference sequence). Using immunoSEQ multiplex PCR, the repertoire was profiled, and TCRdb retains in-frame clones only, with some absent. The table shows around 250,000 clones, with 90% to 95% occurring only once. This receptor was obtained from an adult in good health. The chain joins TRBV5-4 to TRBJ2-7; 9 bases are shared with TRBD2. The sample in question was peripheral blood, obtained on day 0 of AZD1222 vaccination. CDR3 DNA sequence: TGTGCCAGCAGCTTGGTTAGCGGGGGCCTTAACATACGAGGGCAGTACTTC. Protein sequence: CASSLVSGGLNIRGQYF.